This TCR beta chain was identified in a study of T cell repertoires in cytomegalovirus infection. Looking at the study overall: Indications came from public TCR beta signatures; they pointed to CMV infection and to a matching HLA type.

With respect to this clonotype: What it binds is unknown.

One entry per CDR3 protein, called by TCRdb with MiXCR from the reads. This sample has fewer than 400,000 distinct CDR3 sequences, with 18% found just once. Study-wide findings and caveats: Ex vivo, HLA-C-restricted CMV-specific TCR beta clonotypes prevailed over the rest of the response.

V lost 0 bases, J lost 7 bases, and 9 bases lay in between. The length of the CDR3 is 14 residues. Germline loops: CDR1 MNHNS, CDR2 SASEGT. The sequenced sample consisted of PBMCs. The rearrangement links TRBV6-1 to TRBJ2-2; D is uncertain. The TCR was taken from a human donor in good health (CMV status not recorded). Some clones in this sample may be carry-over from other donors' samples. CDR3 sequence: CASSEAWSGGELFF. Here the CDR3 DNA reads TGTGCCAGCAGTGAAGCGTGGTCGGGCGGGGAGCTGTTTTTT.